This passage covers 15 T cell receptor beta chains from one sample sequenced in a study of blood T cell repertoires in COVID-19. Assay: immunoSEQ multiplex PCR; the TCRdb copy retains only in-frame clones and omits some. This sample has about 49,000 clones; about 71% occur once, and the top ten carry 8.8%. Sequencing used peripheral blood. These receptors were obtained from a woman between 65 and 79 years old with acute or convalescent COVID-19.

There are a few counts of this clone. This sample also contains other DNA sequences that code for the same CDR3. The CDR3 region has the DNA TGTGCCACCAGCAGAGATCACAGACTAGCGGGTGGCTACGAGCAGTACTTC. This sequence encodes CATSRDHRLAGGYEQYF. The rearrangement links TRBV15 to TRBJ2-7; 10 nucleotides align to TRBD2. CDR1 LNHNV and CDR2 YYDKDF come from the germline V gene (reference sequence). The length of the CDR3 is 17 residues. Trimming took 0 bases from V and 3 from J; bases not matched to a gene: 8.

The V call is TRBV4-2, the J call TRBJ1-6; D is possibly TRBD1 (5 bases). The germline V and J ends were trimmed by 4 bases and 8 bases, with 15 bases remaining between them. This CDR3 comprises 15 residues. Per germline, CDR1 LGHNA and CDR2 YNFKEQ. The CDR3 region has the DNA TGTGCCAGCAGCCCGCAAGGGATAGGGGATTCACCCCTCCACTTT. Its translation is CASSPQGIGDSPLHF.

The chain couples TRBV21-1 to TRBJ1-2; the D call TRBD1 from the table was never checked on the DNA. TRBV21-1 constitutes a pseudogene. This CDR3 spans 13 amino acids. As DNA, the CDR3 is TGTGCCAGCAGCAAAGGTAGGGGTTATGGCTACACCTTC. It is translated as CASSKGRGYGYTF.

This clone was observed a handful of times. This sequence joins TRBV12-3 or TRBV12-4 and TRBJ1-1; D unresolved. The length of the CDR3 is 13 residues. V was trimmed by 3 bases and J by 0 bases, leaving 5 bases between them. CDR3 sequence (DNA): TGTGCCAGCAGTTTCTCTATGAACACTGAAGCTTTCTTT. Its translation: CASSFSMNTEAFF.

This clone occurred once. The V and J genes are TRBV18 and TRBJ1-5; D remains unclear. Germline V gene lookup returns CDR1 KGHSH and CDR2 LQKENI. The CDR3 consists of 13 residues. The V end lost 2 bases, the J end lost 5 bases, and 7 bases lay between the germline ends. The CDR3 DNA is TGTGCCAGCTCACCAGGCAGCGATCAGCCCCAGCATTTT. Translation gives CASSPGSDQPQHF.

This clone was seen ten or more times. V is TRBV27 and J is TRBJ2-6; TRBD1 matches at 8 bases. V shed 4 bases and J 0 bases; nucleotides not matched to a gene: 5. The CDR3 extends over 17 amino acids. Looked up from germline, CDR1 is MNHEY and CDR2 is SMNVEV (reference sequence). The CDR3 spells CASSSPGQVSGANVLTF. For the CDR3, the DNA is TGTGCCAGCAGTTCCCCGGGACAGGTCTCTGGGGCCAACGTCCTGACTTTC.

This clone was detected a few times. The V call is TRBV19, the J call TRBJ1-3; a possible D gene is TRBD1 (6 bases). The CDR3 totals 14 residues. Germline V gene lookup returns CDR1 LNHDA and CDR2 SQIVND (reference sequence). Trimming stripped 6 bases from V and 1 base from J, with 10 bases between. CDR3 region: CASRQGHSGNTIYF. In DNA form, the CDR3 reads TGTGCCAGTAGACAGGGACATTCTGGAAACACCATATATTTT. The full variable domain, its missing parts supplied by reference TRBV19 and TRBJ1-3, is DGGITQSPKYLFRKEGQNVTLSCEQNLNHDAMYWYRQDPGQGLRLIYYSQIVNDFQKGDIAEGYSVSREKKESFPLTVTSAQKNPTAFYLCASRQGHSGNTIYFGEGSWLTVV.

V gene TRBV28 combines with J gene TRBJ2-3; TRBD1 might be the D (6 bases). Germline V gene data show CDR1 as MDHEN and CDR2 as SYDVKM. V was clipped by 6 bases and J by 8 bases, with 15 bases between them. The CDR3 runs 13 residues. The CDR3 DNA reads TGTGCCAGCAGAACTCTTGAAGGGGGTACGCAGTATTTT. It translates to CASRTLEGGTQYF. Complete variable domain (other parts from reference TRBV28 and TRBJ2-3): DVKVTQSSRYLVKRTGEKVFLECVQDMDHENMFWYRQDPGLGLRLIYFSYDVKMKEKGDIPEGYSVSREKKERFSLILESASTNQTSMYLCASRTLEGGTQYFGPGTRLTVL.

This chain joins TRBV7-3 and TRBJ1-2; the match to TRBD1 covers 7 bases. The CDR3 contains 13 residues. Per germline, CDR1 SGHTA and CDR2 FQGTGA. V shed 1 base and J 4 bases; nucleotides not matched to a gene: 0. The CDR3 is CASSLNRGYGYTF. CDR3 in DNA: TGTGCCAGCAGCTTAAACAGGGGCTATGGCTACACCTTC.

This chain connects TRBV5-4 to TRBJ1-1; D ambiguous. The length of the CDR3 is 15 residues. The ends were cut back, 5 bases at V and 0 bases at J, with 14 bases in the middle. Germline CDR1 SGHNT, CDR2 YYREEE (reference sequence). This CDR3 is CASSLTRGMNTEAFF. The DNA of the CDR3 is TGTGCCAGCAGTTTAACCCGAGGGATGAACACTGAAGCTTTCTTT. Variable domain in full (rest from reference TRBV5-4 and TRBJ1-1): ETGVTQSPTHLIKTRGQQVTLRCSSQSGHNTVSWYQQALGQGPQFIFQYYREEENGRGNFPPRFSGLQFPNYSSELNVNALELDDSALYLCASSLTRGMNTEAFFGQGTRLTVV.

The chain employs TRBV11-2 and TRBJ2-7, with 9 nucleotides matching TRBD2. This CDR3 is 13 amino acids long. Trimming cost V 3 bases and J 6 bases; bases outside gene matches: 3. Germline loops: CDR1 SGHAT, CDR2 FQNNGV. The CDR3 loop reads CASSLGGRGEQYF. CDR3 coding DNA: TGTGCCAGCAGCTTGGGCGGGAGGGGCGAGCAGTACTTC.

This clone was detected only a few times. The chain combines TRBV7-3 with TRBJ2-5, with D maybe TRBD2 (5 bases). V was shortened by 4 bases and J by 2 bases, with 11 bases between the two germline ends. The CDR3 runs 14 residues. The germline V gene has CDR1 SGHTA and CDR2 FQGTGA. For the CDR3, the DNA is TGTGCCAGCAGCTCAGGAGGACTTCAAGAGACCCAGTACTTC. Its protein is CASSSGGLQETQYF. The full variable domain, in which reference TRBV7-3 and TRBJ2-5 provide the parts outside the CDR3, is GAGVSQTPSNKVTEKGKYVELRCDPISGHTALYWYRQSLGQGPEFLIYFQGTGAADDSGLPNDRFFAVRPEGSVSTLKIQRTERGDSAVYLCASSSGGLQETQYFGPGTRLLVL.

The J gene is TRBJ2-5, the V gene TRBV28; TRBD2 might be the D (6 bases). Germline loops: CDR1 MDHEN, CDR2 SYDVKM. V was trimmed by 4 bases and J by 2 bases, leaving 11 bases between them. The CDR3 extends over 14 amino acids. The CDR3 is CASSSGDLQETQYF. In DNA, the CDR3 is TGTGCCAGCAGTTCTGGGGACTTGCAAGAGACCCAGTACTTC.

The gene calls are TRBV30 and TRBJ1-2, with TRBD1 identical over 8 bases. The V and J ends lost 7 bases and 5 bases, in that order; junction bases with no gene match: 15. CDR1 is GTSNPN and CDR2 is SVGIG in the germline V gene (reference sequence). The CDR3 is 15 residues long. This chain's CDR3 is CAFYRDRRRIYGYTF. The CDR3 DNA sequence: TGTGCCTTTTACCGGGACAGGAGACGAATTTATGGCTACACCTTC.

V gene TRBV5-1 combines with J gene TRBJ2-1; the match to TRBD2 covers 7 bases. Germline V gene lookup returns CDR1 SGHRS and CDR2 YFSETQ. The CDR3 totals 15 residues. The V gene end was trimmed by 0 bases and the J gene end by 5 bases; junction bases not matched to a gene: 5. The CDR3 nucleotides are TGCGCCAGCAGCTTGGATCTAGCGGCTAACAATGAGCAGTTCTTC. Protein sequence: CASSLDLAANNEQFF.